Below are 23 T cell receptor beta chains sequenced from a single sample in a study of identical twins. TCRdb ran MiXCR on the 5' RACE reads and lists one entry per CDR3 protein. The sample carries approximately 490,000 distinct CDR3 sequences, about a fifth recorded once. These records were also assigned to another study, of yellow fever vaccine responses in identical twins.

The sequenced sample consisted of CD4+ T cells sorted from blood. All receptors come from a woman younger than 35 in good health.

V gene TRBV2 combines with J gene TRBJ1-6, with no clear D. V was shortened by 10 bases and J by 10 bases, with 17 bases between the two germline ends. Germline loops: CDR1 SNHLY, CDR2 FYNNEI. The CDR3 spans 13 residues. In DNA form, the CDR3 reads TGTGCCACCGAAATTCTCCGGGAATCACCCCTCCACTTT. This translates into CATEILRESPLHF. The entire variable domain, with the rest obtained from reference TRBV2 and TRBJ1-6, is as follows: EPEVTQTPSHQVTQMGQEVILRCVPISNHLYFYWYRQILGQKVEFLVSFYNNEISEKSEIFDDQFSVERPDGSNFTLKIRSTKLEDSAMYFCATEILRESPLHFGNGTRLTVT.

The V call is TRBV7-2, the J call TRBJ2-5; no clear D. V lost 6 bases, J lost 5 bases, and 10 bases lay in between. This CDR3 is built from 12 residues. The germline gives CDR1 SGHTA, CDR2 FQGNSA. The CDR3 nucleotides read TGTGCCAGCAGAAGAACTACGGAGACCCAGTACTTC. The encoded protein is CASRRTTETQYF. Complete variable domain (other parts from reference TRBV7-2 and TRBJ2-5): GAGVSQSPSNKVTEKGKDVELRCDPISGHTALYWYRQSLGQGLEFLIYFQGNSAPDKSGLPSDRFSAERTGGSVSTLTIQRTQQEDSAVYLCASRRTTETQYFGPGTRLLVL.

This clonotype was recorded a few times. This rearrangement joins TRBV5-5 to TRBJ2-1, with 12 bases fitting TRBD2. The CDR3 is 15 amino acids. Per germline, CDR1 SGHKS and CDR2 YYEKEE (reference sequence). J gave up 6 bases and V 2 bases, and 3 bases lay outside the gene matches. This chain's CDR3 is CASSFTTSGSNEQFF. CDR3 nucleotide sequence: TGTGCCAGCAGCTTTACGACTAGCGGGAGCAATGAGCAGTTCTTC.

The table lists this clonotype with a few counts. The chain couples TRBV7-9 to TRBJ1-2; perhaps TRBD1 as D (5 bases). The CDR3 spans 11 residues. Per the germline V gene, CDR1 is SEHNR and CDR2 is FQNEAQ (reference sequence). With 3 bases removed from V and 8 bases from J, the gap between germline ends came to 7 bases. In DNA, the CDR3 is TGTGCCAGCAGCTTTAGACAGGGCTACACCTTC. Translated: CASSFRQGYTF.

This clonotype showed up many times. The V gene is TRBV12-3 or TRBV12-4, the J gene TRBJ1-5, with D tentatively TRBD1 (6 bases). Trimming stripped 0 bases from V and 6 bases from J, with 9 bases between. The CDR3 length is 14 residues. The CDR3 nucleotides read TGTGCCAGCAGTTTAGCACTACAGGGTCAGCCCCAGCATTTT. Its protein is CASSLALQGQPQHF.

This clonotype was seen only a few times. This chain connects TRBV7-9 to TRBJ1-4; maybe TRBD1 (5 bases). CDR1 is SEHNR and CDR2 is FQNEAQ in the germline V gene (reference sequence). With 4 bases removed from V and 0 bases from J, the gap between germline ends came to 12 bases. The CDR3 length is 16 residues. The CDR3 DNA is TGTGCCAGCAGCTCACCCGGGGGTGCAACTAATGAAAAACTGTTTTTT. It encodes CASSSPGGATNEKLFF.

The chain joins TRBV18 to TRBJ2-7; 10 bases map to TRBD1. Losses at the gene ends were 0 bases for V and 6 bases for J; bases not matched to a gene: 5. Germline V CDR1 and CDR2: KGHSH, LQKENI. There are 15 residues in the CDR3. CDR3 residues: CASSPPGQGFREQYF. The CDR3 nucleotides read TGTGCCAGCTCACCACCGGGACAGGGGTTTCGCGAGCAGTACTTC.

The genes are TRBV7-3 and TRBJ2-3; 8 positions match TRBD2. V shed 4 bases, J shed 3 bases, and the junction held 9 bases outside the gene matches. CDR1 and CDR2 from the germline V gene are SGHTA and FQGTGA. CDR3 length equals 16 residues. The CDR3 reads CASSYTAVAGTDTQYF. The CDR3 coding sequence is TGTGCCAGCAGCTACACGGCGGTAGCGGGAACAGATACGCAGTATTTT.

CDR3 region: CASSYAGTSEAFF. For the CDR3, the DNA is TGTGCCAGCAGTTACGCAGGGACTAGTGAAGCTTTCTTT. The rearrangement joins TRBV6-5 to TRBJ1-1, with D maybe TRBD1 (5 bases). Trimming removed 2 bases from V and 7 bases from J, with 11 bases in between. The CDR3 sequence is 13 residues long. Germline-derived CDR1 and CDR2 are MNHEY and SVGAGI.

In this sample, this clonotype turned up a few times. The V gene is TRBV12-3 or TRBV12-4, the J gene TRBJ2-1; D remains ambiguous. The CDR3 runs 17 residues. The V gene lost 2 bases and the J gene lost 0 bases, with 14 bases spanning the gap. The CDR3 loop reads CASSLRASLNSYNEQFF. In nucleotides, the CDR3 is TGTGCCAGCAGTTTAAGGGCCAGCCTCAACTCCTACAATGAGCAGTTCTTC.

The V and J genes are TRBV28 and TRBJ2-7; TRBD2 matches at 12 bases. V gave up 3 bases and J gave up 7 bases; unmatched junction bases: 10. The CDR3 contains 16 residues. From germline, CDR1 is MDHEN and CDR2 SYDVKM. The CDR3 DNA sequence: TGTGCCAGCAGTTTGGTTCTAGCGGGAGGGCCGGGTGAGCAGTACTTC. This encodes CASSLVLAGGPGEQYF.

This clonotype has a handful of counts. This chain uses TRBV7-2 with TRBJ2-4, with D tentatively TRBD2 (6 bases). The CDR3 length is 15 residues. Per the germline V gene, CDR1 is SGHTA and CDR2 is FQGNSA. Trimming took 4 bases from V and 0 from J, leaving 10 bases between them. The CDR3 loop is CASSWTTTAKNIQYF. Written as DNA, the CDR3 is TGTGCCAGCAGCTGGACTACCACAGCCAAAAACATTCAGTACTTC.

This clonotype has a handful of counts. This sequence joins TRBV6-2 or TRBV6-3 and TRBJ1-2; D is ambiguous. Germline loops: CDR1 MNHEY, CDR2 SVGEGT. Trimming removed 7 bases from V and 4 bases from J, with 13 bases in between. This CDR3 has 13 residues. The CDR3 reads CASTSRGPYGYTF. The CDR3 coding sequence is TGTGCCAGCACCTCGCGGGGTCCCTATGGCTACACCTTC.

This chain connects TRBV20-1 to TRBJ2-5, with D possibly being TRBD2 (6 bases). Trimming removed 5 bases at V and 2 bases at J, with 18 bases between. The CDR3 is 15 amino acids. CDR1 and CDR2 (germline): DFQATT, SNEGSKA (reference sequence). This CDR3 reads CSAVQPGTFQETQYF. Written as DNA, the CDR3 is TGCAGTGCTGTCCAACCAGGGACTTTTCAAGAGACCCAGTACTTC.

This chain links TRBV20-1 with TRBJ2-3; D is undetermined. Trimming removed 0 bases at V and 2 bases at J, with 9 bases between. Looked up from germline, CDR1 is DFQATT and CDR2 is SNEGSKA (reference sequence). This CDR3 is built from 14 residues. CDR3 sequence reads: CSARDDPYTDTQYF. As DNA, the CDR3 is TGCAGTGCTAGAGATGATCCCTACACAGATACGCAGTATTTT.

This clonotype was detected only a few times. The gene calls are TRBV11-2 and TRBJ2-1; D perhaps matches TRBD2 (6 bases). Deletions cut 0 bases from V and 10 bases from J, with 13 bases between. From germline, CDR1 is SGHAT and CDR2 FQNNGV. This CDR3 is built from 14 residues. CDR3 amino acids: CASSLDMDYPEQFF. DNA of the CDR3: TGTGCCAGCAGCTTAGATATGGACTATCCAGAGCAGTTCTTC.

This clonotype appeared many times. The chain uses TRBV20-1 and TRBJ1-5; no clear D. Trimming removed 3 bases from V and 6 bases from J, with 6 bases in between. CDR3 length: 11 amino acids. Germline CDR1 and CDR2: DFQATT and SNEGSKA (reference sequence). The CDR3 region is CSASGGQPQHF. The CDR3 DNA reads TGCAGTGCTAGTGGAGGTCAGCCCCAGCATTTT.

The chain has TRBV27 and TRBJ2-5; 8 bases map to TRBD1. The CDR3 contains 16 residues. Germline CDR1 reads MNHEY; CDR2 reads SMNVEV (reference sequence). The trim removed 2 bases at V and 3 bases at J, leaving 8 bases unmatched. This CDR3 is CASSLSQDRVEETQYF. CDR3 in DNA: TGTGCCAGCAGTTTAAGCCAGGACAGGGTGGAAGAGACCCAGTACTTC.

This clonotype occurred a few times. The chain recombines TRBV12-3 or TRBV12-4 with TRBJ2-7; 11 nucleotides agree with TRBD2. This CDR3 has 16 residues. J was trimmed by 3 bases and V by 5 bases; bases with no gene match: 9. CDR3 in DNA: TGTGCCAGCAGTCCCGGGACTAGCGGAGCATACTACGAGCAGTACTTC. Its translation: CASSPGTSGAYYEQYF.

This rearrangement joins TRBV18 to TRBJ2-2; D ambiguous. The germline V gene has CDR1 KGHSH and CDR2 LQKENI. Trimming shortened V by 3 bases and J by 0 bases, and 8 bases separated the two germline ends. The CDR3 consists of 15 residues. Written as DNA, the CDR3 is TGTGCCAGCTCACCTTTTTCCACGAACACCGGGGAGCTGTTTTTT. Its protein is CASSPFSTNTGELFF.

V and J are TRBV2 and TRBJ1-5, with 9 bases fitting TRBD1. Trimming took 6 bases from V and 5 from J; bases not matched to a gene: 5. The CDR3 has 14 residues. CDR1 is SNHLY, CDR2 FYNNEI, per germline. In DNA form, the CDR3 reads TGTGCCAGCAGGGGACAGGGTGATCATCAGCCCCAGCATTTT. Protein sequence: CASRGQGDHQPQHF.

This clonotype occurred many times. V and J are TRBV12-3 or TRBV12-4 and TRBJ2-5; D is ambiguous. The CDR3 sequence is 13 residues long. V lost 3 bases and J lost 4, with 9 bases in between. DNA for the CDR3: TGTGCCAGCAGTTTGAAGGGAAGAGAGACCCAGTACTTC. Amino acid sequence: CASSLKGRETQYF.

J is TRBJ1-4 and V is TRBV28; D is ambiguous. The CDR3 is 12 amino acids. CDR1 is MDHEN, CDR2 SYDVKM, per germline. The ends were cut back, 6 bases at V and 2 bases at J, with 4 bases in the middle. The CDR3 loop is CASRQTNEKLFF. The CDR3 region has the DNA TGTGCCAGCAGACAGACTAATGAAAAACTGTTTTTT. Complete variable domain (other parts from reference TRBV28 and TRBJ1-4): DVKVTQSSRYLVKRTGEKVFLECVQDMDHENMFWYRQDPGLGLRLIYFSYDVKMKEKGDIPEGYSVSREKKERFSLILESASTNQTSMYLCASRQTNEKLFFGSGTQLSVL.